A single sample is the source of the 18 T cell receptor beta chains below, sequenced in a study of OX40 agonist ivuxolimab in advanced cancers. Only in-frame clones appear in the TCRdb table, and some are missing; sequencing was by immunoSEQ multiplex PCR. In the table there are approximately 69,000 clones, approximately 86% of which are singletons. The material sequenced was CD4+ or CD8+ T cells sorted from blood, taken in a trial of the OX40 agonist ivuxolimab. Source of these receptors: an adult with an advanced solid tumor such as melanoma, head and neck, liver or kidney cancer.

V usage is TRBV2 and J usage is TRBJ2-3, with 7 bases that match TRBD1. The CDR3 extends over 15 amino acids. The J segment lost 1 base and the V segment lost 7 bases, leaving 8 bases of the junction unmatched. Germline values: CDR1 SNHLY, CDR2 FYNNEI. Written as DNA, the CDR3 is TGTGCCAGCACTAGACAGGGCTTGGGCACAGATACGCAGTATTTT. Protein sequence: CASTRQGLGTDTQYF.

The V call is TRBV25-1, the J call TRBJ2-1; unclear D gene. The V gene's germline CDR1 is MGHDK and CDR2 SYGVNS. The CDR3 length is 12 residues. The V end was cut by 5 bases, the J end by 6 bases, with 8 bases between. CDR3 amino acids: CASSPGLNEQFF. The CDR3 bases are TGTGCCAGCAGTCCTGGCCTCAATGAGCAGTTCTTC.

This clone was counted once. V gene TRBV5-8 combines with J gene TRBJ1-2, with no clear D. Trimming took off 4 bases at V and 1 base at J, with 11 bases between the two ends. Germline CDR1 reads SGHTS; CDR2 reads YDEGEE. The CDR3 has 14 amino acids. The DNA for the CDR3 is TGTGCCAGCAGCCTCCGGAACAGTAACTATGGCTACACCTTC. Translating gives CASSLRNSNYGYTF. Full variable domain (outside the CDR3, taken from reference TRBV5-8 and TRBJ1-2): EAGVTQSPTHLIKTRGQQATLRCSPISGHTSVYWYQQALGLGLQFLLWYDEGEERNRGNFPPRFSGRQFPNYSSELNVNALELEDSALYLCASSLRNSNYGYTFGSGTRLTVV.

The J gene is TRBJ1-5, the V gene TRBV23-1; the D is unclear. TRBV23-1 is sorted into the ORF group, with uncertain function. The CDR3 is made up of 14 amino acids. V was cut by 0 bases and J by 9 bases, with 12 bases left in between. The CDR3 DNA is TGCGCCAGCAGTCAATCGGACGGTCCCGGGCCCCAGCATTTT. Translation gives CASSQSDGPGPQHF.

V usage is TRBV25-1 and J usage is TRBJ1-2; D might be TRBD1 (6 bases). CDR3 length: 13 residues. From germline, CDR1 is MGHDK and CDR2 SYGVNS. Trimming stripped 6 bases from V and 1 base from J, with 9 bases between. The CDR3 DNA is TGTGCCAGCAGAGACAGGCGTAACTATGGCTACACCTTC. Amino acid sequence: CASRDRRNYGYTF.

The chain is built from TRBV10-3 and TRBJ2-2; 14 bases line up with TRBD2. The germline V gene encodes CDR1 ENHRY and CDR2 SYGVKD. The CDR3 extends over 18 amino acids. The junction had 10 bases not matched to a gene; V was cut back by 6 bases and J by 4 bases. In DNA form, the CDR3 reads TGTGCCATCAGCCGTGGACTAGCGGGAGGAGGTAGCACCGGGGAGCTGTTTTTT. It specifies CAISRGLAGGGSTGELFF.

The V call is TRBV19, the J call TRBJ1-5, with D possibly being TRBD1 (5 bases). CDR1 and CDR2 from the germline V gene are LNHDA and SQIVND (reference sequence). Deletions cut 7 bases from V and 6 bases from J, with 16 bases between. There are 14 residues in the CDR3. CDR3 DNA sequence: TGTGCCAGTATCGCGGGACCTTCTTCTCAGCCCCAGCATTTT. Translated: CASIAGPSSQPQHF. Using reference TRBV19 and TRBJ1-5 for the parts outside the CDR3, the full variable domain is DGGITQSPKYLFRKEGQNVTLSCEQNLNHDAMYWYRQDPGQGLRLIYYSQIVNDFQKGDIAEGYSVSREKKESFPLTVTSAQKNPTAFYLCASIAGPSSQPQHFGDGTRLSIL.

For the CDR3, the DNA is TGTGCCAGCAGCTTGGGTGGGAGCTCCTATAATTCACCCCTCCACTTT. Translated, it gives CASSLGGSSYNSPLHF. V is TRBV5-4 and J is TRBJ1-6; D not certain. Germline V gene data show CDR1 as SGHNT and CDR2 as YYREEE (reference sequence). V was clipped by 0 bases and J by 0 bases, with 7 bases between them. This CDR3 is built from 16 residues.

The rearrangement uses TRBV5-4 and TRBJ2-5; D call uncertain. The ends were cut back, 4 bases at V and 6 bases at J, with 16 bases in the middle. The CDR3 has 14 amino acids. CDR1 SGHNT and CDR2 YYREEE come from the germline V gene (reference sequence). CDR3 sequence: CASSTDPLGKTQYF. CDR3 sequence (DNA): TGTGCCAGCAGCACGGACCCCCTTGGGAAGACCCAGTACTTC. The full variable domain, rest sourced from reference TRBV5-4 and TRBJ2-5, is ETGVTQSPTHLIKTRGQQVTLRCSSQSGHNTVSWYQQALGQGPQFIFQYYREEENGRGNFPPRFSGLQFPNYSSELNVNALELDDSALYLCASSTDPLGKTQYFGPGTRLLVL.

V gene TRBV9 combines with J gene TRBJ2-7; 7 nucleotides align to TRBD2. The CDR3 has 14 amino acids. V shed 8 bases and J 4 bases; nucleotides not matched to a gene: 12. Germline CDR1 SGDLS, CDR2 YYNGEE. The CDR3 DNA is TGTGCCAGTCCCTTCCCTAGCGGAGCTTACGAGCAGTACTTC. Translation gives CASPFPSGAYEQYF.

The chain employs TRBV29-1 and TRBJ1-2; D may be TRBD1 (6 bases). V was shortened by 6 bases and J by 4 bases, with 12 bases between the two germline ends. The CDR3 is made up of 12 amino acids. Germline CDR1 reads SQVTM; CDR2 reads ANQGSEA. This CDR3 reads CSVVRGSYGYTF. The CDR3 nucleotides read TGCAGCGTCGTCAGGGGTAGCTATGGCTACACCTTC.

In its sample, this clone was seen a few times. This sequence joins TRBV27 and TRBJ2-3; D is unresolved. Trimming took off 2 bases at V and 3 bases at J, with 18 bases between the two ends. This CDR3 is 17 amino acids long. Germline lookup yields CDR1 MNHEY and CDR2 SMNVEV (reference sequence). For the CDR3, the DNA is TGTGCCAGCAGTTTAACGACACCCAATCGCATTACAGATACGCAGTATTTT. This translates into CASSLTTPNRITDTQYF.

This clone was recorded once. The chain combines TRBV7-9 with TRBJ1-1; no clear D gene. Germline V lookup: CDR1 SEHNR, CDR2 FQNEAQ (reference sequence). V gave up 10 bases and J gave up 4 bases, with 16 bases separating them. The CDR3 sequence is 13 residues long. The chain's CDR3 is CANEGPAGTEAFF. CDR3 bases: TGTGCCAACGAGGGCCCCGCGGGCACTGAAGCTTTCTTT.

CDR3 sequence: CASSVDGLAGGWKTQYF. CDR3 DNA sequence: TGTGCCAGCAGCGTAGACGGCCTAGCGGGGGGGTGGAAGACCCAGTACTTC. The gene calls are TRBV9 and TRBJ2-5; 12 positions match TRBD2. Looked up from germline, CDR1 is SGDLS and CDR2 is YYNGEE. This CDR3 region has 17 residues. Trimming cost V 0 bases and J 6 bases; bases outside gene matches: 9.

The V call is TRBV5-4, the J call TRBJ1-1, with TRBD1 matching over 7 bases. This CDR3 contains 14 residues. CDR1 and CDR2 from the germline V gene are SGHNT and YYREEE (reference sequence). Losses at the gene ends were 4 bases for V and 7 bases for J; bases not matched to a gene: 10. CDR3 protein: CASSGGGRMGEAFF. CDR3 sequence (DNA): TGTGCCAGCAGCGGAGGGGGCAGAATGGGTGAAGCTTTCTTT. The entire variable domain, with the rest obtained from reference TRBV5-4 and TRBJ1-1, is as follows: ETGVTQSPTHLIKTRGQQVTLRCSSQSGHNTVSWYQQALGQGPQFIFQYYREEENGRGNFPPRFSGLQFPNYSSELNVNALELDDSALYLCASSGGGRMGEAFFGQGTRLTVV.

The chain joins TRBV7-9 to TRBJ1-4; D might be TRBD1 (6 bases). V shed 5 bases and J shed 0 bases, with 10 bases lying between them. Germline CDR1 and CDR2: SEHNR and FQNEAQ (reference sequence). The CDR3 loop spans 15 amino acids. The chain's CDR3 is CASSLRGATNEKLFF. CDR3 DNA sequence: TGTGCCAGCAGCCTCAGGGGAGCAACTAATGAAAAACTGTTTTTT. Complete variable domain (other parts from reference TRBV7-9 and TRBJ1-4): DTGVSQNPRHKITKRGQNVTFRCDPISEHNRLYWYRQTLGQGPEFLTYFQNEAQLEKSRLLSDRFSAERPKGSFSTLEIQRTEQGDSAMYLCASSLRGATNEKLFFGSGTQLSVL.

This rearrangement joins TRBV7-9 to TRBJ2-3; D unresolved. Trimming took off 5 bases at V and 3 bases at J, with 18 bases between the two ends. CDR3 length equals 16 residues. Germline-derived CDR1 and CDR2 are SEHNR and FQNEAQ (reference sequence). In DNA, the CDR3 is TGTGCCAGCAGCCATCCGGGCCTCATTATGACAGATACGCAGTATTTT. It is translated as CASSHPGLIMTDTQYF. Variable domain in full (rest from reference TRBV7-9 and TRBJ2-3): DTGVSQNPRHKITKRGQNVTFRCDPISEHNRLYWYRQTLGQGPEFLTYFQNEAQLEKSRLLSDRFSAERPKGSFSTLEIQRTEQGDSAMYLCASSHPGLIMTDTQYFGPGTRLTVL.

V usage is TRBV19 and J usage is TRBJ2-1, with TRBD2 identical over 10 bases. The CDR3 length is 14 residues. Looked up from germline, CDR1 is LNHDA and CDR2 is SQIVND (reference sequence). V was pared by 5 bases and J by 6 bases, with 4 bases of the junction left unmatched. CDR3 in amino acids: CASSPSGSLNEQFF. The CDR3, as DNA: TGTGCCAGTAGTCCTAGCGGGAGTCTCAATGAGCAGTTCTTC.